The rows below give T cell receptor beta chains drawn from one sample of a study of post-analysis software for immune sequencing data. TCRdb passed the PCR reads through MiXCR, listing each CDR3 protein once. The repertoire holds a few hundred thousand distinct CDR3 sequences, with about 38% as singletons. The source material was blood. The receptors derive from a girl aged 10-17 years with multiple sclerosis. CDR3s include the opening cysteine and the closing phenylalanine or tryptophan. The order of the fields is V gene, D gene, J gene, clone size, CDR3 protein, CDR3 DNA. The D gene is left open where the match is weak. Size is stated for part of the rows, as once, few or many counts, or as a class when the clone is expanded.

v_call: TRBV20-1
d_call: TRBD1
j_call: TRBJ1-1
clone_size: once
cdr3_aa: CSSQGAGDTEAFF
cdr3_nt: TGCAGTTCACAGGGGGCCGGGGACACTGAAGCTTTCTTT

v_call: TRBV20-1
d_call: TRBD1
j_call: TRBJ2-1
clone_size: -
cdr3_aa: CSANKQGAVGIEQFF
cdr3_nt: TGCAGTGCTAACAAGCAGGGGGCAGTGGGCATTGAGCAGTTCTTC

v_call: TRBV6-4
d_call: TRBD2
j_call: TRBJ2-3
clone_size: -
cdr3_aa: CASSDGSGSGTDTQYF
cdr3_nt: TGTGCCAGCAGTGACGGTAGCGGGAGCGGGACAGATACGCAGTATTTT

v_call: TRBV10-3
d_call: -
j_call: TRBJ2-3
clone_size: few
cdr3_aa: CAISESGIDTQYF
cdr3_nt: TGTGCCATCAGTGAGTCGGGTATAGATACGCAGTATTTT

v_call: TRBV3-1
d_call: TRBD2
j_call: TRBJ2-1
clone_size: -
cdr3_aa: CASLSVSGTEQFF
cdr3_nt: TGTGCCAGCCTATCGGTAAGCGGGACTGAGCAGTTCTTC

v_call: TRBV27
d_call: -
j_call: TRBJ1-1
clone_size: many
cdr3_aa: CASSLSGRDTEAFF
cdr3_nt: TGTGCCAGCAGTTTATCAGGGAGGGACACTGAAGCTTTCTTT

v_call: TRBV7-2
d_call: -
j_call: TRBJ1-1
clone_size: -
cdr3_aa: CASSLTVMNAEAFF
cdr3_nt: TGTGCCAGCAGCTTAACAGTCATGAACGCTGAAGCTTTCTTT

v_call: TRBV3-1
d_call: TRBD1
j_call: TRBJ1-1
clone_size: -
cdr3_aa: CTSSRGQGIGVREAFF
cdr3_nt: TGTACCAGCAGCCGAGGACAGGGGATTGGAGTACGTGAAGCTTTCTTT

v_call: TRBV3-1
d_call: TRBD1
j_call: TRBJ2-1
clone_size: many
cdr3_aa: CASSLAGTGVYNEQFF
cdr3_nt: TGTGCCAGCAGCCTAGCCGGGACAGGGGTTTACAATGAGCAGTTCTTC

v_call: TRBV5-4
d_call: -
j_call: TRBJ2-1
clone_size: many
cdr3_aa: CASSFGTRQGNEQFF
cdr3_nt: TGTGCCAGCAGCTTTGGGACTAGACAGGGCAATGAGCAGTTCTTC

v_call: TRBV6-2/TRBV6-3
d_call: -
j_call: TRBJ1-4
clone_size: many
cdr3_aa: CASNTLDSGDEKLFF
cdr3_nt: TGTGCCAGCAATACCTTGGACAGCGGTGATGAAAAACTGTTTTTT

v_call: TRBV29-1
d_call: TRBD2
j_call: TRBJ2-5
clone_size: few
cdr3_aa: CSVGWQREGETQYF
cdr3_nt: TGCAGCGTGGGTTGGCAGCGGGAGGGCGAGACCCAGTACTTC

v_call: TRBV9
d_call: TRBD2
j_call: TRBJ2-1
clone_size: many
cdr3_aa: CASSVRREGRDEQFF
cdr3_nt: TGTGCCAGCAGCGTAAGGCGGGAGGGGCGGGATGAGCAGTTCTTC

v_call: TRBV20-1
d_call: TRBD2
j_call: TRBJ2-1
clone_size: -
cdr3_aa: CSARKGLAGYNEQFF
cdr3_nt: TGCAGTGCTCGCAAGGGACTAGCGGGATACAATGAGCAGTTCTTC

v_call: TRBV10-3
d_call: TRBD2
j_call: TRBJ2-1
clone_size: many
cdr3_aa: CAIRGLAGVGEQFF
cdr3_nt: TGTGCCATCAGGGGGCTAGCGGGAGTAGGTGAGCAGTTCTTC

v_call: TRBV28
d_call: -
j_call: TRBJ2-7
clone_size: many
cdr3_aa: CASSFTGVGEQYF
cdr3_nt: TGTGCCAGCAGTTTTACCGGGGTCGGCGAGCAGTACTTC

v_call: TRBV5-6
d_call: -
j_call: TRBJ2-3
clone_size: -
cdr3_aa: CASSLDRETDTQYF
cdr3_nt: TGTGCCAGCAGCTTGGACAGGGAGACAGATACGCAGTATTTT

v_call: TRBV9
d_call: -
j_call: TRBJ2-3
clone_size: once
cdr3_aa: CASSVGVGTDTQYF
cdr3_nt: TGTGCCAGCAGCGTAGGGGTGGGCACAGATACGCAGTATTTT

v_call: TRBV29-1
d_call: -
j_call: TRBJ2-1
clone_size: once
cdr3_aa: CSVIVRANEQFF
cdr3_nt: TGCAGCGTTATAGTCCGGGCAAATGAGCAGTTCTTC

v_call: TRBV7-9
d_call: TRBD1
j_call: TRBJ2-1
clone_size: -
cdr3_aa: CASRYRQGLNNEQFF
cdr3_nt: TGTGCCAGCAGGTACCGACAGGGGCTTAACAATGAGCAGTTCTTC

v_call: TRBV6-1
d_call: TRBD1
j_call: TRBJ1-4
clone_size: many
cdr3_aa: CASRRRQGATNEKLFF
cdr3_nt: TGTGCCAGCAGGAGGAGACAGGGGGCAACTAATGAAAAACTGTTTTTT

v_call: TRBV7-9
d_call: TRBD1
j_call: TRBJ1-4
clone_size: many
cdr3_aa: CASSRTGGNEKLFF
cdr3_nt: TGTGCCAGCAGCCGGACAGGGGGGAATGAAAAACTGTTTTTT

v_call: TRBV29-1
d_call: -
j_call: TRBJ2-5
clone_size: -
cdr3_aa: CSVARSQETQYF
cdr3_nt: TGCAGCGTGGCACGGAGCCAAGAGACCCAGTACTTC

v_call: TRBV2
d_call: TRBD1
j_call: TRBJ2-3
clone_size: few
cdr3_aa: CASIPLEQGVEGDTQYF
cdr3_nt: TGTGCCAGCATCCCCCTAGAACAGGGGGTGGAAGGGGATACGCAGTATTTT

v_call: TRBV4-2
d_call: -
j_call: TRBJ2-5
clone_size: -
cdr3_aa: CASSQAGSGSLETQYF
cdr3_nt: TGTGCCAGCAGCCAAGCCGGGTCAGGGAGTTTGGAGACCCAGTACTTC

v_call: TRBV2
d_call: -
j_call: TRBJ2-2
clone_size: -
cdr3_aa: CASTTSPSGELFF
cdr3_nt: TGTGCCAGCACGACCAGCCCCTCCGGGGAGCTGTTTTTT

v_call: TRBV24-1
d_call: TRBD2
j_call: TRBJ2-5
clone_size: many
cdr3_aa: CATSDPGTSGGETQYF
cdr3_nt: TGTGCCACCAGTGATCCGGGGACTAGCGGGGGAGAGACCCAGTACTTC

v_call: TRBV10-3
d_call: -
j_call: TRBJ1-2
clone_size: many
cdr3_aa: CAISRDTRNYGYTF
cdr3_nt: TGTGCCATCAGCCGGGACACCAGGAACTATGGCTACACCTTC

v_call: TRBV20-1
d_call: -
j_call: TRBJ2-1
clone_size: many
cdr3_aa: CSASISYNEQFF
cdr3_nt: TGCAGTGCTTCTATCTCCTACAATGAGCAGTTCTTC

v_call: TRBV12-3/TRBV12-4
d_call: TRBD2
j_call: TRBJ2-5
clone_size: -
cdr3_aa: CASSVTSGGRGTQYF
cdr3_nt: TGTGCCAGCAGTGTGACTAGCGGGGGCCGGGGGACCCAGTACTTC

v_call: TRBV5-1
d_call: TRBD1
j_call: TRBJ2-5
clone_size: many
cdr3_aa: CASSSTGGRIQETQYF
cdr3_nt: TGCGCCAGCAGCTCCACAGGGGGCCGTATCCAAGAGACCCAGTACTTC